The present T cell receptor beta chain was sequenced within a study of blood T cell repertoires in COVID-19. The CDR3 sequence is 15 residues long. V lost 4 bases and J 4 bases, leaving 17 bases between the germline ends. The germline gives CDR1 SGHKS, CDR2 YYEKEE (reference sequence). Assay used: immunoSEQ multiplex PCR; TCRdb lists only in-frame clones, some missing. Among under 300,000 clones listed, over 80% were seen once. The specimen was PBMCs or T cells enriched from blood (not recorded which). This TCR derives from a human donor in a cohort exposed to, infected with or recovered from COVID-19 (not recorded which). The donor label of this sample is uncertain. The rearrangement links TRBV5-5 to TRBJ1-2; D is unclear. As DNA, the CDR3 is TGTGCCAGCAGCCTTAGGTCGGCAGAGGGCTATGGCTACACCTTC. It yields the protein CASSLRSAEGYGYTF.